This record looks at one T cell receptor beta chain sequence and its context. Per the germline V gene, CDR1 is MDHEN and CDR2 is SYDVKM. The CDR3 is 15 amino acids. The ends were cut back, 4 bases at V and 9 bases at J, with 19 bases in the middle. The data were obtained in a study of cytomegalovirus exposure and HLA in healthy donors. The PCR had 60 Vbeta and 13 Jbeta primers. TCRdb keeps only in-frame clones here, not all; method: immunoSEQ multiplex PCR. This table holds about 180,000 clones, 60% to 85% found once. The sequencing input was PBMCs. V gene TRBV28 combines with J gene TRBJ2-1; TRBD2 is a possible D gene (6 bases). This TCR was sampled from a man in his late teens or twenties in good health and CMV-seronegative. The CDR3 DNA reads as TGTGCCAGCAGTTCCCCGGGGCGGGTGGGGGGTGAGCAGTTCTTC. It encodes CASSSPGRVGGEQFF. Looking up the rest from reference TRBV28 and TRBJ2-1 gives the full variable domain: DVKVTQSSRYLVKRTGEKVFLECVQDMDHENMFWYRQDPGLGLRLIYFSYDVKMKEKGDIPEGYSVSREKKERFSLILESASTNQTSMYLCASSSPGRVGGEQFFGPGTRLTVL.